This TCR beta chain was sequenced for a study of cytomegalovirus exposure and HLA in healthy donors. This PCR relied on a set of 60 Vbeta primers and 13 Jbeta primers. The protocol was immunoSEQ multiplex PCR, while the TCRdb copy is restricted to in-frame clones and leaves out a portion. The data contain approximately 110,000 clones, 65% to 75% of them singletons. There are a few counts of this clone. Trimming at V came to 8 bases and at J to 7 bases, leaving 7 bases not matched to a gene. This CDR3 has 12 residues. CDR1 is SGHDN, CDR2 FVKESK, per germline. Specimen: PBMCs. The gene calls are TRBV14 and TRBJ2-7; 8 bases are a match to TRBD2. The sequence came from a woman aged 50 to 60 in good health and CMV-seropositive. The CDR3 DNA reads TGTGCCAGCGGGAACGGGAGGGGAGAGCAGTACTTC. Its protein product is CASGNGRGEQYF.